What follows describes a single TCR beta chain. What it recognizes is unknown. This specimen belongs to a study of T-cell reconstitution after alpha-beta-depleted transplantation in children. Points from the study as a whole: Counts and diversity of T cells one year after transplant came mostly from newly produced T cells. Elevated TCRbeta diversity at day 60 was traced, in some patients, to surviving recipient T cells and thymic progenitors. About two months after transplant, alpha-beta T cells reportedly came from several hundred expanded graft clones.

Unique molecular identifiers were built into the TCRbeta library. From the PCR reads, TCRdb called clonotypes with MiXCR, one entry per CDR3 protein. The sample includes around 200,000 distinct CDR3 sequences, 7.5% to 9.5% seen only once; the top ten take about 40%. The CDR3 runs to 14 residues. Trimming stripped 8 bases from V and 7 bases from J, with 18 bases between. The TCR comes from a male patient aged 2-15 years who had a stem cell transplant for acute myeloid leukemia, so the T cells may come from the graft donor. Sample: PBMCs, mostly from graft donor cells, taken 360 days after TCRalphabeta/CD19-depleted stem cell transplant. This chain uses TRBV12-3 or TRBV12-4 with TRBJ2-1; D might be TRBD1 or TRBD2, each matching 5 bases. The CDR3 spells CASRVQGRGNEQFF. In DNA form, the CDR3 reads TGTGCCAGCCGTGTGCAGGGAAGAGGGAATGAGCAGTTCTTC.